A selection of T cell receptor beta chains follows, all from one sample in a study of blood T cell repertoires in COVID-19. TCRdb keeps only in-frame clones here, not all; method: immunoSEQ multiplex PCR. In the table there are about 98,000 clones, 70% to 90% of which are singletons. The sample consisted of peripheral blood. These receptors all stem from a man between 65 and 85 years old with acute or convalescent COVID-19. Both conserved end residues are part of each CDR3. A D gene is named only where the DNA matches it firmly. Clone size, where shown, is once, few, many, or a class for clones that have expanded.

V: TRBV7-9
size: few
D: NA
J: TRBJ1-4
CDR3: CASSLVGQAEKLFF
DNA: TGTGCCAGCAGCTTAGTGGGACAAGCGGAAAAACTGTTTTTT

V: TRBV5-1
size: NA
D: NA
J: TRBJ1-2
CDR3: CASSREGDGYGYTF
DNA: TGCGCCAGCAGTCGCGAGGGGGATGGCTATGGCTACACCTTC

V: TRBV28
size: NA
D: TRBD1
J: TRBJ2-5
CDR3: CASSQLVGGPQETQYF
DNA: TGTGCCAGCAGCCAACTTGTAGGGGGCCCCCAAGAGACCCAGTACTTC

V: TRBV6-5
size: NA
D: NA
J: TRBJ1-5
CDR3: CASSYSETENQPQHF
DNA: TGTGCCAGCAGTTACTCGGAGACGGAGAATCAGCCCCAGCATTTT

V: TRBV19
size: NA
D: NA
J: TRBJ1-5
CDR3: CASSPTGRGNQPQHF
DNA: TGTGCCAGTAGCCCAACAGGGAGAGGAAATCAGCCCCAGCATTTT

V: TRBV18
size: NA
D: TRBD1
J: TRBJ1-1
CDR3: CASSRGQGARTEAFF
DNA: TGTGCCAGCTCACGAGGACAGGGGGCGAGGACTGAAGCTTTCTTT

V: TRBV3-1/TRBV3-2
size: NA
D: NA
J: TRBJ1-2
CDR3: CASSQELGTGGYTF
DNA: TGTGCCAGCAGCCAAGAACTAGGAACTGGAGGCTACACCTTC

V: TRBV5-1
size: once
D: NA
J: TRBJ1-6
CDR3: CASSEPFLTGDSPLHF
DNA: TGCGCCAGCAGCGAGCCCTTCTTAACCGGGGATTCACCCCTCCACTTT

V: TRBV7-3
size: NA
D: TRBD1
J: TRBJ1-3
CDR3: CASSPGQTSGNTIYF
DNA: TGTGCCAGCAGCCCGGGACAGACCTCTGGAAACACCATATATTTT

V: TRBV6-5
size: few
D: NA
J: TRBJ1-6
CDR3: CASRGTSISGSPLHF
DNA: TGTGCCAGCAGGGGGACTTCCATTAGTGGTTCACCCCTCCACTTT

V: TRBV7-9
size: NA
D: TRBD1
J: TRBJ2-5
CDR3: CASSLDRGPETQYF
DNA: TGTGCCAGCAGCTTGGACAGGGGGCCGGAGACCCAGTACTTC

V: TRBV9
size: few
D: TRBD2
J: TRBJ2-7
CDR3: CASSVRPSGGSYEQYF
DNA: TGTGCCAGCAGCGTTAGACCCAGCGGGGGAAGCTACGAGCAGTACTTC

V: TRBV2
size: NA
D: TRBD1
J: TRBJ2-5
CDR3: CASTGQGTEETQYF
DNA: TGTGCCAGCACCGGACAGGGGACGGAAGAGACCCAGTACTTC

V: TRBV7-2
size: once
D: NA
J: TRBJ1-4
CDR3: CASSLLTSSEKLFF
DNA: TGTGCCAGCAGCTTACTTACTTCTAGTGAAAAACTGTTTTTT

V: TRBV28
size: NA
D: NA
J: TRBJ1-3
CDR3: CASSLGGTGNTIYF
DNA: TGTGCCAGCAGTCTCGGGGGGACTGGAAACACCATATATTTT

V: TRBV3-1/TRBV3-2
size: NA
D: TRBD1
J: TRBJ2-7
CDR3: CASSRDRQVHEQYF
DNA: TGTGCCAGCAGCCGGGACAGGCAAGTTCACGAGCAGTACTTC

V: TRBV7-2
size: NA
D: TRBD2
J: TRBJ2-7
CDR3: CASSSTGLAGDPTYEQYF
DNA: TGTGCCAGCAGCTCGACGGGACTAGCGGGGGACCCTACCTACGAGCAGTACTTC

V: TRBV19
size: NA
D: TRBD2
J: TRBJ2-5
CDR3: CASSISVAGGSQETQYF
DNA: TGTGCCAGTAGTATATCCGTAGCGGGGGGCAGCCAAGAGACCCAGTACTTC

V: TRBV2
size: NA
D: TRBD1
J: TRBJ2-2
CDR3: CASSDSRGLDTGELFF
DNA: TGTGCCAGCAGTGATTCCAGGGGGCTGGACACCGGGGAGCTGTTTTTT

V: TRBV7-9
size: NA
D: NA
J: TRBJ1-4
CDR3: CASSLDIPNEKLFF
DNA: TGTGCCAGCAGCTTAGACATTCCTAATGAAAAACTGTTTTTT